This T cell receptor (beta chain) was recovered during a study of blood T cell repertoires in COVID-19. The protocol was immunoSEQ multiplex PCR, while the TCRdb copy is restricted to in-frame clones and leaves out a portion. The data hold some 320,000 clones, with 75% to 85% observed a single time. Trimming took off 4 bases at V and 5 bases at J, with 14 bases between the two ends. Germline lookup yields CDR1 LGHDT and CDR2 YNNKEL (reference sequence). The CDR3 sequence is 14 residues long. In this sample, this clone turned up once. Sequencing was carried out using peripheral blood. This sequence joins TRBV3-1 (or the pseudogene TRBV3-2) and TRBJ1-2; D is perhaps TRBD1 (5 bases). This TCR came from a human donor in a cohort sampled during active COVID-19. The CDR3 DNA sequence: TGTGCCAGCAGCCCCGGGGGATGGGGGTATGGCTACACCTTC. Amino acids: CASSPGGWGYGYTF.